This T cell receptor beta chain was recorded in a study of preoperative IRX-2 immunotherapy in early breast cancer. This table comes from immunoSEQ multiplex PCR, and its TCRdb copy is limited to in-frame clones, with some not included. The table lists some 30,000 clones, 80% to 85% of them singletons. Treatment here: preoperative locoregional IRX-2 cytokine immunotherapy. Preoperative locoregional IRX-2 cytokine immunotherapy was tested in the phase Ib source study. CDR1 MDHEN and CDR2 SYDVKM come from the germline V gene. Trimming pared 2 bases from V and 0 bases from J, leaving 4 bases between. The CDR3 loop spans 13 amino acids.

The genes are TRBV28 and TRBJ2-5; D remains ambiguous. The sample consisted of lymph node tissue, taken from a patient treated with IRX-2 immunotherapy. The TCR originated in a human donor with breast cancer. CDR3 protein: CASSLGYQETQYF. Written as DNA, the CDR3 is TGTGCCAGCAGTTTAGGCTACCAAGAGACCCAGTACTTC.